This TCR beta chain was profiled in a study of T cell responses to AZD1222 COVID-19 vaccine. On this clone itself: Its matching antigen is unknown.

This CDR3 is built from 15 residues. Germline CDR1 and CDR2: LNHDA and SQIVND (reference sequence). V was clipped by 3 bases and J by 8 bases, with 14 bases between them. Points from the study as a whole: Close to half of spike-specific TCRs reportedly recognize unmutated variant regions.

Sequenced by immunoSEQ multiplex PCR; TCRdb stores in-frame clones only, minus some. The sample shows about 100,000 clones, around 90% of them seen only once. The chain recombines TRBV19 with TRBJ1-6, with D perhaps matching TRBD1 (5 bases). Sample: peripheral blood, taken on day 0 of AZD1222 vaccination. The receptor's source is an adult in good health. The DNA for the CDR3 is TGTGCCAGTAGTATCAGGGACCCACCGGATTCACCCCTCCACTTT. It encodes CASSIRDPPDSPLHF.